This T cell receptor beta chain was sequenced for a study of cytomegalovirus exposure and HLA in healthy donors (dated 2017 in TCRdb). General notes on the study: An earlier analysis of approximately 590 of the donors reported 276 Gb of sequence data and roughly 100 million unique TCR beta sequences from roughly 200 million T cells. All discovery cohort repertoires had been generated using a single sequencing platform. High-throughput TCR immunosequencing, statistical association of individual TCRs with disease status, and machine learning were combined to predict cytomegalovirus infection status. The study aimed to test whether signatures of past pathogen exposure could be identified by cataloging public T cell receptors. Across some 400 genotyped donors of the cohort, an average of about 240,000 unique TCR beta nucleotide sequences per donor were sequenced, and about a sixth of those sequences were non-productive. The T cell repertoires of several hundred subjects were profiled by immunosequencing and related to cytomegalovirus serostatus. Of the roughly 400 genotyped donors, roughly 85% fell in the genetic ancestry cluster associated with self-reported Caucasian donors. The number of donors typed differed by locus, with about 629-630 for A, B, C, DRB1 and DQB1, 522 for DQA1, 600 to 610 for DPA1, and around 430 for DPB1. Rather than drawing on any new phenotypic data, the later analysis identified candidate immune exposures from TCR beta sequences and the way those sequences occurred across donors. A later genetic analysis used genome-wide SNP genotypes for about 65% of the roughly 700 donors, treating that subset as a discovery cohort. Alongside the repertoire data, information on donor age, sex, ethnicity and CMV serostatus was compiled. Roughly 5 DR-DQ haplotypes were handled as single units for association and clustering, since linkage in the cohort was strong. An earlier analysis of some 500 of the donors used high-throughput TCR beta sequencing to judge whether each TCR beta V gene segment behaved as functional or pseudogenic. An early release that covered some 640 HLA-typed donors contained 300 to 350 gigabases of sequencing data and some 87 million unique TCR sequences. HLA typing covered class I and class II loci at four-digit resolution. To study patterns of TCR occurrence, a later analysis re-analyzed previously published TCR beta repertoires from under 750 donors and added high-resolution HLA genotyping. A separate validation cohort of about 110 different subjects was used in addition to the roughly 720-subject first cohort. What the study reported, not specific to this receptor: Because the 87-base-pair reads could not distinguish some IMGT-functional V segments, including TRBV6-2 and TRBV6-3, those segments were excluded. A cluster of highly shared sequence variants was judged likely to represent a technical artifact of the sequencing pipeline. Correlated functional status among segregating V segments might be attributable to linkage disequilibrium, but an unknown experimental factor could not be ruled out. Strong co-occurrence of HLA alleles, especially DR and DQ, made assigning TCR associations to individual alleles difficult. In this cohort, only TCR beta chains were sequenced, and detectable features were limited by the absence of alpha or paired-chain data. The study gave a list of under 200 TCR beta chains associated with cytomegalovirus. A further reported finding was that TCR beta sequences accurately predicted the HLA-A and HLA-B alleles for most subjects in the first cohort. Specific HLA alleles were associated with more than 15,000 TCR beta sequences at a false discovery rate of 0.05 in a later analysis. Several of the top co-occurrence clusters appeared to be linked to parvovirus B19, influenza, CMV and Epstein-Barr virus, according to a later analysis. Most CMV-associated TCR beta chains appeared to be HLA-restricted in a later analysis, and the HLA associations seemed to be driven largely by CMV exposure. In a later analysis, HLA-associated TCR beta chains were found to be more clonally expanded and to have lower generation probabilities than equally common non-associated chains. The only immune exposure information available for the cohort was CMV serostatus. Because counts were too low, seventeen rarely observed V segments, including chromosome 9 orphons, were left out of the earlier analysis of 500 to 650 of the donors. Because some donors lacked HLA typing at each locus, the association tests relied only on the typed subset. Broadly in line with IMGT annotations, most TCR beta V segments showed up in productive rearrangements about 90% or about 30% of the time in an earlier analysis of approximately 640 of the donors. While some public TCRs were present in many individuals, most TCR sequences turned up only very rarely across donors. Sequencing depth was assumed to be roughly uniform across donors in the presence/absence analyses, though that assumption may not hold. In both the original and validation cohorts, the classifier was reported to diagnose cytomegalovirus status with high specificity and sensitivity. An association between a missense DCLRE1C variant and V-gene and J-gene trimming of TCR beta chains was found in a later genetic analysis and replicated in an independent cohort. In a later genetic analysis, fewer N-insertions in productive TCRs were reported among donors in an Asian-associated ancestry cluster than the roughly 700-donor mean. The authors suggested that the approach could potentially be generalized to other disease states and immunological phenotypes. In vitro tests confirmed that three of the cytomegalovirus-associated TCR beta chains recognize cytomegalovirus antigens. A later analysis found that TCR association rates varied across HLA loci, with DRB1 alleles showing the most associated TCRs and HLA-C alleles the fewest.

With regard to this clone: There is no known antigen for this receptor. The record has no base qualities; no much larger clone is one base away.

The cohort was made up of under 800 healthy bone marrow donors. Cohort members were all nominally healthy when sampled, although unrecorded immune exposures were likely present. The donor was CMV seropositive and belonged to the group of 250 to 300 seropositive cohort members. Each donor provided a peripheral blood sample, and peripheral blood mononuclear cells were used for TCR beta sequencing. Genomic DNA extraction from the blood cell samples was performed with the Qiagen DNeasy Blood Extraction Kit. Library preparation was by the immunoSEQ multiplex PCR assay. For the multiplex PCR, a mixture combining 60 forward primers for TCR Vbeta segments and 13 reverse primers for TCR Jbeta segments was used. The CDR3 region of rearranged TCR beta genes was amplified from genomic DNA with a multiplex PCR assay. The amplified TCR beta libraries were sequenced on the Illumina HiSeq System as 87-base-pair reads. Regarding the original processing steps: A later analysis tallied 75 million to 95 million unique TCR beta chains across the 650 to 750 repertoires, and some 10 million of those chains were shared by two or more donors. Raw reads were error-corrected and collapsed into unique sequences by a nearest-neighbor algorithm in which closely related sequences were merged to remove PCR and sequencing errors. CDR3 sequences were aligned to IMGT reference sequences to assign V, D and J gene segments. For a sequence to be retained, a match of at least six nucleotides to both a V gene segment and a J gene segment was required. A rearrangement was called productive if the CDR3 had no stop codons and remained in frame with V and J, and every other rearrangement was called non-productive. CDR3 was defined according to IMGT convention as the region running from the second conserved V-encoded cysteine to the conserved J-encoded phenylalanine. Sequences without an unambiguous match to a single V gene segment were excluded from the earlier analysis of about 600 of the donors. In an earlier analysis of 500 to 750 of the donors, V segments were called functional above 56.7% productive rearrangements and were called segregating when the between-donor standard deviation exceeded 5%. To diagnose cytomegalovirus status from the catalog of TCR beta chain sequences, a statistical classification framework was built. A later analysis assigned V and J genes by comparing TCR nucleotide sequences with IMGT/GENE-DB human TR gene sequences. The TCRdist pipeline was used in a later analysis to assign CDR3 sequences and most-parsimonious VDJ recombination scenarios. In a later analysis, each TCR beta chain was defined by its CDR3 amino acid sequence together with its V-gene family, and reads lacking a unique V-gene family were excluded. To address suspected cross-contamination and a sequencing artifact, a later analysis removed 450 to 700 highly shared, low-generation-probability nucleotide sequences. In a later analysis, a clonal expansion index for each public chain was calculated from normalized within-repertoire ranks of inferred template counts. A later analysis computed generation probabilities with a VDJ recombination model fitted to out-of-frame rearrangements, and checked the results against IGoR. In a later analysis, hypergeometric tests were used to score TCR-TCR, TCR-HLA and TCR-CMV co-occurrence, with a repertoire-size bias correction applied to TCR pairs. In a later analysis, false discovery rates were estimated by permuting HLA or CMV assignments 20 times. In a later analysis, co-occurring TCRs were grouped using DBSCAN, and TCRdist sequence similarity was added for clustering within HLA-allele-positive subsets. Repertoires with fewer than 30,000 or more than 120,000 public chains, plus five repertoires with anomalous nucleotide sharing, were excluded from co-occurrence clustering. TCRdb mirrors the immuneACCESS table, restricted to in-frame sequences. Some clones are absent from its copies; in checked studies, under half trace to an unresolved V gene, and the reason for the others is unknown. Clonal size and the V and J genes are those of that table, whereas D and trimming came from the DNA. The sample table contains 110,000 or so clones; only one count was recorded for 70% to 85% of them. 9.5% to 13% of the sample lies in the top ten.

V sheds 2 bases and J sheds 7 bases, leaving 14 bases between their ends. The CDR3, from cysteine to phenylalanine, totals 14 residues. The entry retains the CDR3 DNA only, 42 bases that are in frame from base 1. CDR1 and CDR2 are drawn from the germline V gene: KGHSH, LQKENI. This TCR was recovered from a woman between 50 and 59 years old in good health and CMV-seropositive. The specimen sequenced was PBMCs. The chain joins TRBV18 to TRBJ1-1, with a tentative D gene TRBD1 over 6 matching bases. At the DNA level, the sequence is TGTGCCAGCTCACCAAGAGGGGGGGAGGTTGAAGCTTTCTTT. This codes for CASSPRGGEVEAFF.